A selection of T cell receptor beta chains follows, all from one sample in a study of OX40 agonist ivuxolimab in advanced cancers. Profiling relied on immunoSEQ multiplex PCR, and the TCRdb table lists in-frame clones only, not all of them. The table shows 75,000 to 100,000 clones, with 70% to 85% occurring only once. This sample comprised CD4+ or CD8+ T cells sorted from blood, obtained in a trial of the OX40 agonist ivuxolimab. Source of these receptors: an adult with an advanced solid tumor such as melanoma, head and neck, liver or kidney cancer. The CDR3 runs from the conserved cysteine through the conserved F or W. D genes are given only for firm matches. Clone sizes are given selectively: once, few, many, or a class where the clone is expanded.

V gene: TRBV5-1; clone size: .; J gene: TRBJ2-1; D gene: .; CDR3 protein: CASSLVLGANEQFF; CDR3 DNA: TGCGCCAGCAGCTTGGTGCTCGGGGCCAATGAGCAGTTCTTC
V gene: TRBV5-1; clone size: .; J gene: TRBJ2-1; D gene: TRBD2; CDR3 protein: CASSLGGGRVVNEQFF; CDR3 DNA: TGCGCCAGCAGCTTGGGAGGCGGGAGAGTTGTGAATGAGCAGTTCTTC
V gene: TRBV30; clone size: .; J gene: TRBJ1-6; D gene: .; CDR3 protein: CAWRDPPPGYNSPLHF; CDR3 DNA: TGTGCCTGGAGGGACCCACCCCCTGGCTATAATTCACCCCTCCACTTT
V gene: TRBV19; clone size: .; J gene: TRBJ2-3; D gene: TRBD1; CDR3 protein: CASSIQGGTGAFTDTQYF; CDR3 DNA: TGTGCCAGTAGTATACAGGGAGGGACAGGGGCTTTCACAGATACGCAGTATTTT
V gene: TRBV19; clone size: .; J gene: TRBJ1-1; D gene: .; CDR3 protein: CASSILRNTEAFF; CDR3 DNA: TGTGCCAGTAGTATATTACGCAACACTGAAGCTTTCTTT
V gene: TRBV27; clone size: .; J gene: TRBJ1-1; D gene: .; CDR3 protein: CASSIRVYTEAFF; CDR3 DNA: TGTGCCAGCAGTATTCGGGTCTACACTGAAGCTTTCTTT
V gene: TRBV27; clone size: once; J gene: TRBJ1-4; D gene: TRBD1; CDR3 protein: CASTGTGVGEKLFF; CDR3 DNA: TGTGCCAGCACCGGAACAGGGGTCGGGGAAAAACTGTTTTTT
V gene: TRBV5-6; clone size: .; J gene: TRBJ1-2; D gene: .; CDR3 protein: CASSLEGLANYGYTF; CDR3 DNA: TGTGCCAGCAGCTTGGAGGGGTTAGCTAACTATGGCTACACCTTC
V gene: TRBV12-5; clone size: few; J gene: TRBJ1-3; D gene: .; CDR3 protein: CASGPGQTSGNTIYF; CDR3 DNA: TGTGCTAGTGGTCCTGGACAAACCTCTGGAAACACCATATATTTT
V gene: TRBV20-1; clone size: .; J gene: TRBJ1-1; D gene: .; CDR3 protein: CSVGGFTEAFF; CDR3 DNA: TGCAGTGTCGGAGGATTCACTGAAGCTTTCTTT
V gene: TRBV6-5; clone size: .; J gene: TRBJ2-3; D gene: TRBD2; CDR3 protein: CASKGGRKTDTQYF; CDR3 DNA: TGTGCCAGCAAGGGCGGGAGAAAGACAGATACGCAGTATTTT
V gene: TRBV29-1; clone size: .; J gene: TRBJ2-5; D gene: .; CDR3 protein: CSVDRSREGTQYF; CDR3 DNA: TGCAGCGTCGACAGGTCCCGGGAAGGGACCCAGTACTTC
V gene: TRBV7-2; clone size: .; J gene: TRBJ1-1; D gene: .; CDR3 protein: CASSTQGRVAFF; CDR3 DNA: TGTGCCAGCAGCACGCAGGGTCGGGTGGCTTTCTTT
V gene: TRBV29-1; clone size: .; J gene: TRBJ1-5; D gene: .; CDR3 protein: CSVEGGGGGQPQHF; CDR3 DNA: TGCAGCGTTGAAGGAGGCGGGGGCGGACAGCCCCAGCATTTT
V gene: TRBV7-9; clone size: .; J gene: TRBJ1-2; D gene: TRBD1; CDR3 protein: CASSPGGGQGDYGYTF; CDR3 DNA: TGTGCCAGCAGCCCCGGAGGTGGACAGGGGGACTATGGCTACACCTTC
V gene: TRBV6-1; clone size: .; J gene: TRBJ2-5; D gene: .; CDR3 protein: CASSPKWETQYF; CDR3 DNA: TGTGCCAGCAGCCCCAAGTGGGAGACCCAGTACTTC
V gene: TRBV6-5; clone size: .; J gene: TRBJ2-3; D gene: TRBD1; CDR3 protein: CASSFRTGLEDTQYF; CDR3 DNA: TGTGCCAGCAGTTTTCGGACAGGGCTGGAGGATACGCAGTATTTT
V gene: TRBV2; clone size: .; J gene: TRBJ2-1; D gene: .; CDR3 protein: CASSTTGVNNEQFF; CDR3 DNA: TGTGCCAGCAGTACGACGGGAGTAAACAATGAGCAGTTCTTC
V gene: TRBV2; clone size: .; J gene: TRBJ2-1; D gene: .; CDR3 protein: CASSRTGNEQFF; CDR3 DNA: TGTGCCAGCAGTAGGACGGGGAATGAGCAGTTCTTC
V gene: TRBV9; clone size: once; J gene: TRBJ2-1; D gene: .; CDR3 protein: CASSQRGGSRLGHSSYNEQFF; CDR3 DNA: TGTGCCAGCAGCCAGCGAGGGGGCAGTAGACTAGGCCATAGCTCCTACAATGAGCAGTTCTTC
V gene: TRBV6-6; clone size: .; J gene: TRBJ2-6; D gene: .; CDR3 protein: CASRINSGANVLTF; CDR3 DNA: TGTGCCAGCAGGATCAACTCTGGGGCCAACGTCCTGACTTTC
V gene: TRBV9; clone size: .; J gene: TRBJ1-1; D gene: .; CDR3 protein: CASSVGGRTEAFF; CDR3 DNA: TGTGCCAGCAGCGTGGGGGGTCGCACTGAAGCTTTCTTT
V gene: TRBV9; clone size: .; J gene: TRBJ2-2; D gene: TRBD1; CDR3 protein: CASSVVGTVTTGELFF; CDR3 DNA: TGTGCCAGCAGCGTAGTTGGGACAGTGACCACCGGGGAGCTGTTTTTT
V gene: TRBV6-6; clone size: .; J gene: TRBJ2-7; D gene: TRBD1; CDR3 protein: CASKTGGGSRGEQYF; CDR3 DNA: TGTGCCAGCAAAACAGGGGGCGGGAGTAGGGGCGAGCAGTACTTC
V gene: TRBV5-1; clone size: .; J gene: TRBJ1-1; D gene: TRBD1; CDR3 protein: CASSSGQGMNTEAFF; CDR3 DNA: TGCGCCAGCAGCTCGGGACAGGGAATGAACACTGAAGCTTTCTTT
V gene: TRBV29-1; clone size: .; J gene: TRBJ2-7; D gene: .; CDR3 protein: CSVSRGSYEQYF; CDR3 DNA: TGCAGCGTGTCCAGGGGTTCCTACGAGCAGTACTTC
V gene: TRBV6-5; clone size: .; J gene: TRBJ1-5; D gene: .; CDR3 protein: CASSYSHDSNQPQHF; CDR3 DNA: TGTGCCAGCAGTTACTCGCACGATAGCAATCAGCCCCAGCATTTT
V gene: TRBV21-1; clone size: .; J gene: TRBJ2-3; D gene: .; CDR3 protein: CASSPRGTSGRSDTDTQYF; CDR3 DNA: TGTGCCAGCAGCCCTCGGGGGACTAGCGGGAGGTCAGACACAGATACGCAGTATTTT
V gene: TRBV7-9; clone size: .; J gene: TRBJ1-4; D gene: .; CDR3 protein: CASSLTGGVNEKLFF; CDR3 DNA: TGTGCCAGCAGCTTAACCGGCGGCGTTAATGAAAAACTGTTTTTT
V gene: TRBV4-1; clone size: .; J gene: TRBJ2-7; D gene: .; CDR3 protein: CASRLGQGFSYEQYF; CDR3 DNA: TGCGCCAGCAGACTCGGTCAGGGGTTCTCCTACGAGCAGTACTTC
V gene: TRBV9; clone size: .; J gene: TRBJ2-2; D gene: TRBD2; CDR3 protein: CASGAGGTGELFF; CDR3 DNA: TGTGCCTCAGGTGCGGGGGGTACTGGGGAGCTGTTTTTT
V gene: TRBV5-6; clone size: .; J gene: TRBJ2-7; D gene: TRBD2; CDR3 protein: CASSLEGPAGPYEQYF; CDR3 DNA: TGTGCCAGCAGCTTGGAAGGCCCAGCGGGGCCCTACGAGCAGTACTTC
V gene: TRBV7-3; clone size: .; J gene: TRBJ1-1; D gene: TRBD1; CDR3 protein: CASSIEGAREGAFF; CDR3 DNA: TGTGCCAGCAGCATCGAGGGGGCGCGGGAAGGAGCTTTCTTT
V gene: TRBV4-2; clone size: many; J gene: TRBJ1-1; D gene: .; CDR3 protein: CASSQSVASQDTEAFF; CDR3 DNA: TGTGCCAGCAGCCAATCGGTGGCGTCTCAGGACACTGAAGCTTTCTTT
V gene: TRBV11-2; clone size: .; J gene: TRBJ1-3; D gene: .; CDR3 protein: CASSPEPSGNTIYF; CDR3 DNA: TGTGCCAGCAGCCCTGAACCCTCTGGAAACACCATATATTTT
V gene: TRBV2; clone size: .; J gene: TRBJ2-1; D gene: .; CDR3 protein: CASSSPGKGKFF; CDR3 DNA: TGTGCCAGCAGTTCCCCGGGGAAGGGGAAGTTCTTC
V gene: TRBV7-9; clone size: .; J gene: TRBJ1-1; D gene: TRBD1; CDR3 protein: CASSVQDRVAFF; CDR3 DNA: TGTGCCAGCAGCGTGCAGGACAGGGTAGCTTTCTTT
V gene: TRBV10-3; clone size: few; J gene: TRBJ1-3; D gene: .; CDR3 protein: CAGSINSGNTIYF; CDR3 DNA: TGTGCCGGCAGTATAAACTCTGGAAACACCATATATTTT
V gene: TRBV7-6; clone size: .; J gene: TRBJ2-7; D gene: TRBD2; CDR3 protein: CASSLTLPGLAGVNEQYF; CDR3 DNA: TGTGCCAGCAGCTTAACCCTTCCGGGACTAGCGGGAGTAAACGAGCAGTACTTC
V gene: TRBV5-1; clone size: .; J gene: TRBJ2-1; D gene: TRBD1; CDR3 protein: CASTLGTGDEQFF; CDR3 DNA: TGCGCCAGCACCCTCGGGACAGGCGATGAGCAGTTCTTC
V gene: TRBV27; clone size: .; J gene: TRBJ1-2; D gene: TRBD1; CDR3 protein: CASSPIHRDSHGYTF; CDR3 DNA: TGTGCCAGCAGCCCTATCCACCGGGACAGCCACGGCTACACCTTC
V gene: TRBV6-5; clone size: .; J gene: TRBJ1-2; D gene: TRBD1; CDR3 protein: CASSTGGEHGYTF; CDR3 DNA: TGTGCCAGCAGTACAGGGGGCGAGCATGGCTACACCTTC
V gene: TRBV4-1; clone size: .; J gene: TRBJ2-4; D gene: .; CDR3 protein: CASSQELLGRPEPAKNIQYF; CDR3 DNA: TGCGCCAGCAGCCAAGAATTGTTGGGTCGGCCCGAACCAGCCAAAAACATTCAGTACTTC
V gene: TRBV5-1; clone size: .; J gene: TRBJ2-1; D gene: TRBD2; CDR3 protein: CASRRASGSSYNEQFF; CDR3 DNA: TGCGCCAGCCGCCGGGCTAGCGGGAGCTCCTACAATGAGCAGTTCTTC
V gene: TRBV29-1; clone size: .; J gene: TRBJ1-6; D gene: .; CDR3 protein: CSVGQAYNSPLHF; CDR3 DNA: TGCAGCGTTGGACAGGCCTATAATTCACCCCTCCACTTT
V gene: TRBV19; clone size: .; J gene: TRBJ2-1; D gene: TRBD2; CDR3 protein: CASSISHSGGRDEQFF; CDR3 DNA: TGTGCCAGTAGTATTTCCCATAGCGGGGGGAGGGATGAGCAGTTCTTC
V gene: TRBV7-9; clone size: once; J gene: TRBJ2-2; D gene: .; CDR3 protein: CASNMRGASGELFF; CDR3 DNA: TGTGCCAGCAATATGCGGGGCGCATCCGGGGAGCTGTTTTTT
V gene: TRBV6-1; clone size: once; J gene: TRBJ1-2; D gene: .; CDR3 protein: CASSVPGYGYTF; CDR3 DNA: TGTGCCAGCAGTGTCCCAGGTTATGGCTACACCTTC